This TCR beta chain was sequenced during a study of blood T cell repertoires in COVID-19. Recruits, aged about 18 to 89 years, lived in 25 or so US areas. Grouping used clinical history reported by participants in a survey and questionnaire. Two negative PCRs, clearance, or symptom resolution had been documented for recovered Cohort 3 donors. Trimming shortened V by 7 bases and J by 0 bases, and 22 bases separated the two germline ends. This CDR3 is built from 18 residues. The germline gives CDR1 MDHEN, CDR2 SYDVKM. TCRdb's copy holds only in-frame clones and misses some; the assay was immunoSEQ multiplex PCR. This table holds fewer than 200,000 clones, less than 85% found once.

Specimen: PBMCs or T cells enriched from blood (not recorded which). The genes are TRBV28 and TRBJ1-5; the D gene is possibly TRBD1 (5 bases). This TCR was sampled from a man in his sixties who had recovered from COVID-19. Here the CDR3 reads CASMGPGMSIVSNQPQHF. CDR3 in DNA: TGTGCCAGCATGGGGCCGGGTATGTCTATAGTTAGCAATCAGCCCCAGCATTTT.